The 15 T cell receptor beta chains listed next were all sequenced from one sample in a study of cytomegalovirus exposure and HLA in healthy donors. This PCR relied on a set of 60 Vbeta primers and 13 Jbeta primers. Generated by immunoSEQ multiplex PCR, the TCRdb table keeps only in-frame clones and is missing some. This listing includes fewer than 250,000 clones. Sequenced: PBMCs. These receptors all stem from a woman between 25 and 40 years old in good health and CMV-seropositive.

CDR3 protein: CASGGWNTEAFF. CDR3 bases: TGTGCCAGCGGGGGGTGGAACACTGAAGCTTTCTTT. V usage is TRBV28 and J usage is TRBJ1-1; perhaps TRBD1 as D (5 bases). This CDR3 spans 12 amino acids. The germline gives CDR1 MDHEN, CDR2 SYDVKM. V gave up 8 bases and J gave up 1 base, with 8 bases separating them.

CDR3 sequence: CASSLGHGTGHEKLFF. CDR3 DNA: TGTGCCAGCAGCCTAGGTCATGGGACAGGGCATGAAAAACTGTTTTTT. J is TRBJ1-4 and V is TRBV7-9; 9 bases align to TRBD1. V shed 5 bases, J shed 6 bases, and the junction held 10 bases outside the gene matches. CDR1 is SEHNR, CDR2 FQNEAQ, per germline (reference sequence). This CDR3 has 16 amino acids.

This chain uses TRBV4-2 with TRBJ1-2; unclear D gene. Looked up from germline, CDR1 is LGHNA and CDR2 is YNFKEQ. V dropped 0 bases and J dropped 0 bases, with 14 bases sitting between them. This CDR3 has 17 amino acids. CDR3 DNA sequence: TGTGCCAGCAGCCAAGATCTTGAGAGGATTTCTAACTATGGCTACACCTTC. Protein sequence: CASSQDLERISNYGYTF.

The V gene is TRBV5-1, the J gene TRBJ1-2; tentatively, D is TRBD1 (5 bases). The CDR3 extends over 14 amino acids. The V gene's germline CDR1 is SGHRS and CDR2 YFSETQ. With 1 base removed from V and 5 bases from J, the gap between germline ends came to 12 bases. The CDR3 sequence is CASSLSGLGYGYTF. The CDR3, as DNA: TGCGCCAGCAGCTTGTCAGGGTTGGGGTATGGCTACACCTTC. The full variable domain, rest sourced from reference TRBV5-1 and TRBJ1-2, is KAGVTQTPRYLIKTRGQQVTLSCSPISGHRSVSWYQQTPGQGLQFLFEYFSETQRNKGNFPGRFSGRQFSNSRSEMNVSTLELGDSALYLCASSLSGLGYGYTFGSGTRLTVV.

The CDR3 DNA is TGTGCCATCAGTGGCCGGGACAGGGTATCCAATGAGCAGTTCTTC. Translated: CAISGRDRVSNEQFF. V gene TRBV10-3 combines with J gene TRBJ2-1, with 9 bases identical to TRBD1. From germline, CDR1 is ENHRY and CDR2 SYGVKD. The CDR3 extends over 15 amino acids. Losses at the gene ends were 4 bases for V and 6 bases for J; bases not matched to a gene: 7.

The chain is built from TRBV6-1 and TRBJ1-5; maybe TRBD1 (6 bases). V was clipped by 2 bases and J by 6 bases, with 14 bases between them. The CDR3 spans 15 residues. CDR1 and CDR2 (germline): MNHNS, SASEGT. This chain's CDR3 is CASSELSQGSQPQHF. In DNA, the CDR3 is TGTGCCAGCAGTGAACTATCACAGGGAAGTCAGCCCCAGCATTTT.

V and J are TRBV19 and TRBJ2-7, with 8 bases fitting TRBD1. In germline, CDR1 is LNHDA, CDR2 SQIVND (reference sequence). The CDR3 consists of 14 residues. V shed 7 bases and J 2 bases; nucleotides not matched to a gene: 7. CDR3 sequence (DNA): TGTGCCAGTAAGGACAGGGTGACGACCTACGAGCAGTACTTC. Translation: CASKDRVTTYEQYF.

The CDR3, as DNA: TGTGCCATCAAGATAGACAGGGAAAACACTGAAGCTTTCTTT. Amino acids: CAIKIDRENTEAFF. This chain uses TRBV10-3 with TRBJ1-1, with TRBD1 matching 7 bases. The CDR3 runs 14 residues. CDR1 ENHRY and CDR2 SYGVKD come from the germline V gene. J was trimmed by 2 bases and V by 7 bases; bases with no gene match: 7.

This chain links TRBV5-1 with TRBJ2-3; D unresolved. Trimming left V 0 bases short and J 1 base short, with 6 bases between. CDR3 length equals 14 residues. Germline lookup yields CDR1 SGHRS and CDR2 YFSETQ. The CDR3 DNA reads as TGCGCCAGCAGCTTGGAGCTTGGCACAGATACGCAGTATTTT. Translated: CASSLELGTDTQYF.

Remarks on this clone: The sample has other DNA sequences that encode this CDR3 too. J is TRBJ2-7 and V is TRBV7-2, with a possible D match to TRBD2 (6 bases). The CDR3 totals 13 residues. Trimming left V 1 base short and J 3 bases short, with 7 bases between. Germline V gives CDR1 SGHTA, CDR2 FQGNSA. The CDR3 sequence is CASSLGSGYEQYF. The CDR3 DNA is TGTGCCAGCAGCTTAGGTAGCGGCTACGAGCAGTACTTC.

CDR3 sequence: CASSLQGVPYNEQFF. As DNA, the CDR3 is TGTGCCAGCAGCTTACAGGGGGTACCCTACAATGAGCAGTTCTTC. The chain couples TRBV5-6 to TRBJ2-1; TRBD1 matches 8 bases. CDR3 length equals 15 residues. J gave up 2 bases and V 2 bases, and 3 bases lay outside the gene matches. The germline V gene encodes CDR1 SGHDT and CDR2 YYEEEE.

This chain joins TRBV6-5 and TRBJ1-4; maybe TRBD1 (5 bases). Trimming took 5 bases from V and 8 from J, leaving 15 bases between them. Germline-derived CDR1 and CDR2 are MNHEY and SVGAGI. This CDR3 spans 14 amino acids. The CDR3 DNA reads as TGTGCCAGCAGTGCGAGGTACAGGCAGGAAAAACTGTTTTTT. It translates to CASSARYRQEKLFF.

This rearrangement joins TRBV2 to TRBJ1-4; 7 nucleotides agree with TRBD1. The CDR3 is 15 amino acids. The germline CDR1 and CDR2 sequences are SNHLY and FYNNEI. Losses at the gene ends were 7 bases for V and 1 base for J; bases not matched to a gene: 6. The CDR3 DNA reads TGTGCCAGCACCACCAGACAGGGAACTAATGAAAAACTGTTTTTT. Its translation is CASTTRQGTNEKLFF.

CDR3 loop: CASSLDTSYEQYF. In nucleotides, the CDR3 is TGCGCCAGCAGCCTGGACACTTCCTACGAGCAGTACTTC. The V gene is TRBV4-3, the J gene TRBJ2-7, with D possibly TRBD1 on 5 matching bases. Germline CDR1 reads LGHNA; CDR2 reads YSLEER. This CDR3 has 13 amino acids. Between the trimmed V and J ends, which lost 4 bases and 1 base, there was a span of 8 bases.

The chain recombines TRBV9 with TRBJ2-1; 8 bases are a match to TRBD1. Germline CDR1 SGDLS, CDR2 YYNGEE. The CDR3 totals 15 residues. Unmatched junction bases numbered 3, after V lost 2 bases and J lost 2 bases. CDR3 sequence reads: CASSVGQGPYNEQFF. CDR3 in DNA: TGTGCCAGCAGCGTTGGACAGGGACCCTACAATGAGCAGTTCTTC.